The 19 T cell receptor beta chains in this list originate from one sample, sequenced in a study of T-cell reconstitution after alpha-beta-depleted transplantation in children. Unique molecular identifiers were incorporated when the TCRbeta library was constructed. TCRdb reanalysed the PCR reads using MiXCR and keeps one entry per CDR3 protein. The sample yields about 360,000 distinct CDR3 sequences, roughly 13% seen once. The input for sequencing was PBMCs, taken from the stem cell graft. These receptor sequences come from a human donor who donated a stem cell graft to a child with Fanconi anemia.

This sequence joins TRBV7-6 and TRBJ2-1, with TRBD1 identical over 8 bases. The ends lost 1 base at V and 1 base at J; junction bases unmatched: 12. This CDR3 has 19 residues. CDR1 SGHVS and CDR2 FNYEAQ come from the germline V gene. CDR3 in amino acids: CASSLGGRGLLNSYNEQFF. In nucleotides, the CDR3 is TGTGCCAGCAGCTTAGGAGGCAGGGGGCTACTAAATTCCTACAATGAGCAGTTCTTC. Complete variable domain (other parts from reference TRBV7-6 and TRBJ2-1): GAGVSQSPRYKVTKRGQDVALRCDPISGHVSLYWYRQALGQGPEFLTYFNYEAQQDKSGLPNDRFSAERPEGSISTLTIQRTEQRDSAMYRCASSLGGRGLLNSYNEQFFGPGTRLTVL.

The chain uses TRBV12-3 or TRBV12-4 and TRBJ2-7, with D tentatively TRBD2 (6 bases). The CDR3 loop spans 12 amino acids. Deletions cut 3 bases from V and 6 bases from J, with 9 bases between. The CDR3 spells CASSFPGSEQYF. CDR3 DNA sequence: TGTGCCAGCAGTTTCCCCGGGAGCGAGCAGTACTTC.

This clonotype came up many times. V and J are TRBV6-5 and TRBJ2-5; 7 positions agree with TRBD1. Trimming at V came to 3 bases and at J to 1 base, leaving 5 bases not matched to a gene. CDR3 size: 15 residues. Per germline, CDR1 MNHEY and CDR2 SVGAGI. CDR3 loop: CASSYLGQLQETQYF. The DNA for the CDR3 is TGTGCCAGCAGTTATTTGGGACAGCTCCAAGAGACCCAGTACTTC.

This sequence joins TRBV5-1 and TRBJ1-6; weak D call: TRBD1 (6 bases). Germline CDR1 SGHRS, CDR2 YFSETQ. Trimming stripped 10 bases from V and 8 bases from J, with 22 bases between. This CDR3 spans 15 amino acids. The CDR3, as DNA: TGCGCCTCGAAAGAGCCAGGGGTAAGAGATTCACCCCTCCACTTT. Residues: CASKEPGVRDSPLHF.

The chain is built from TRBV11-3 and TRBJ1-5; D remains ambiguous. Per germline, CDR1 SGHNT and CDR2 YENEEA. V lost 3 bases, J lost 7 bases, and 10 bases lay in between. CDR3 length: 13 residues. The CDR3 nucleotides are TGTGCCAGCAGCTTCGTGGTGTGCCAGCCCCAGCATTTT. It translates to CASSFVVCQPQHF. The complete variable domain, with remaining parts taken from reference TRBV11-3 and TRBJ1-5, reads EAGVVQSPRYKIIEKKQPVAFWCNPISGHNTLYWYLQNLGQGPELLIRYENEEAVDDSQLPKDRFSAERLKGVDSTLKIQPAELGDSAVYLCASSFVVCQPQHFGDGTRLSIL.

This clonotype was observed at least ten times. The rearrangement links TRBV3-1 to TRBJ2-1; 16 bases are shared with TRBD2. This CDR3 contains 18 residues. Germline V gene data show CDR1 as LGHDT and CDR2 as YNNKEL (reference sequence). The V and J ends lost 5 bases and 2 bases, in that order; junction bases with no gene match: 6. The CDR3 nucleotides are TGTGCCAGCAGCTTCGGGACTAGCGGGGGGGCGGCCTACAATGAGCAGTTCTTC. Its protein is CASSFGTSGGAAYNEQFF.

The sample holds a few counts of this clonotype. The J gene is TRBJ1-2, the V gene TRBV6-5; D unclear. V lost 0 bases and J lost 2, with 13 bases in between. The CDR3 is 16 residues long. The germline CDR1 and CDR2 sequences are MNHEY and SVGAGI. CDR3 sequence: CASSYSSVSKNYGYTF. The CDR3 DNA sequence: TGTGCCAGCAGTTACTCGAGCGTCAGTAAAAACTATGGCTACACCTTC.

This clonotype showed up many times. The chain uses TRBV9 and TRBJ1-4; TRBD1 matches at 8 bases. CDR1 is SGDLS and CDR2 is YYNGEE in the germline V gene. The CDR3 loop spans 15 amino acids. The V and J ends lost 4 bases and 8 bases, in that order; junction bases with no gene match: 10. This CDR3 reads CASSSRTGNGEKLFF. CDR3 DNA: TGTGCCAGCAGCTCTCGGACAGGGAACGGCGAAAAACTGTTTTTT. Full variable domain (rest looked up from reference TRBV9 and TRBJ1-4): DSGVTQTPKHLITATGQRVTLRCSPRSGDLSVYWYQQSLDQGLQFLIQYYNGEERAKGNILERFSAQQFPDLHSELNLSSLELGDSALYFCASSSRTGNGEKLFFGSGTQLSVL.

CDR3: CASSRYRGGNQPQHF. CDR3 DNA sequence: TGTGCCAGCAGCCGATACAGGGGCGGGAATCAGCCCCAGCATTTT. The chain is built from TRBV4-2 and TRBJ1-5; 7 bases map to TRBD1. V lost 4 bases and J lost 4; bases outside the gene matches: 7. CDR1 is LGHNA, CDR2 YNFKEQ, per germline. The CDR3 runs 15 residues.

This clonotype was recorded many times. At one of its ends the junction is not consistent with the germline gene, which may arise from a read error. The chain recombines TRBV29-1 with TRBJ1-1, with D perhaps TRBD1 (5 bases). The CDR3 spans 11 residues. The V gene's germline CDR1 is SQVTM and CDR2 ANQGSEA. The CDR3 bases are TGCAGTGTTGGACAGAACACTGAAGCTTTCTTT. Translated: CSVGQNTEAFF.

This clonotype was seen many times. The CDR3 bases are TGTGCCAGCACAACCAGGGCACCCTACAATGAGCAGTTCTTC. It encodes CASTTRAPYNEQFF. The chain couples TRBV12-3 or TRBV12-4 to TRBJ2-1, with D maybe TRBD1 (5 bases). The CDR3 has 14 amino acids. Trimming removed 7 bases at V and 2 bases at J, with 12 bases between.

This chain joins TRBV28 and TRBJ2-5, with D possibly matching TRBD1 (7 bases). Germline V gene lookup returns CDR1 MDHEN and CDR2 SYDVKM. This CDR3 is built from 15 residues. Trimming left V 5 bases short and J 5 bases short, with 18 bases between. The CDR3, as DNA: TGTGCCAGCAGTCCCCGGGACAGACTAGGGGAGACCCAGTACTTC. Translated, it gives CASSPRDRLGETQYF.

V gene TRBV15 combines with J gene TRBJ2-7, with a weak D call TRBD1 (5 bases). The CDR3 has 15 residues. The V gene's germline CDR1 is LNHNV and CDR2 YYDKDF (reference sequence). V was cut by 1 base and J by 2 bases, with 12 bases left in between. The CDR3: CATSRGTTVAYEQYF. CDR3 bases: TGTGCCACCAGCAGAGGGACGACAGTGGCCTACGAGCAGTACTTC.

The V call is TRBV5-1, the J call TRBJ2-1, with 10 bases fitting TRBD2. The CDR3 runs 16 residues. V lost 7 bases to trimming and J lost 0 bases; unmatched junction nucleotides: 7. Germline CDR1 and CDR2: SGHRS and YFSETQ. DNA for the CDR3: TGCGCCAGCCGGGGGGCTAGCGGGAGCTCCTACAATGAGCAGTTCTTC. Its translation is CASRGASGSSYNEQFF.

The chain links TRBV4-3 to TRBJ1-1, with 9 bases that match TRBD1. The CDR3 sequence is 15 residues long. The junction had 7 bases not matched to a gene; V was cut back by 2 bases and J by 6 bases. CDR1 and CDR2 from the germline V gene are LGHNA and YSLEER. CDR3 region: CASSQNRGPKAEAFF. CDR3 nucleotide sequence: TGCGCCAGCAGCCAAAACAGGGGGCCGAAGGCTGAAGCTTTCTTT.

As regards this clonotype: A junction boundary mismatches the germline segment, possibly from a read error. J is TRBJ2-1 and V is TRBV7-1, with 16 positions matching TRBD2. TRBV7-1 is identified as an open reading frame with a role that is uncertain. There are 16 residues in the CDR3. The CDR3 sequence is CAISSGTSGGAGEQFF. The CDR3 bases are TGTGCCATCAGCTCTGGGACTAGCGGGGGGGCCGGTGAGCAGTTCTTC.

This clonotype was seen at least ten times. This chain links TRBV10-1 with TRBJ2-2; tentatively, D is TRBD1 (6 bases). The CDR3 consists of 14 residues. V was trimmed by 3 bases and J by 5 bases, leaving 10 bases between them. Germline loops: CDR1 WNHNN, CDR2 SYGVQD (reference sequence). The CDR3 DNA is TGCGCCAGCAGTGAATACAGGGAAACCGGGGAGCTGTTTTTT. Protein sequence: CASSEYRETGELFF.

This clonotype was observed at least ten times. This chain joins TRBV7-2 and TRBJ2-3; D may correspond to TRBD1 or TRBD2 (5 bases each). Trimming took off 7 bases at V and 0 bases at J, with 14 bases between the two ends. Germline V CDR1 and CDR2: SGHTA, FQGNSA. There are 15 residues in the CDR3. DNA of the CDR3: TGTGCCAGCACCAAAAACGGGGCCAGCACAGATACGCAGTATTTT. Its translation: CASTKNGASTDTQYF. The full variable domain, rest sourced from reference TRBV7-2 and TRBJ2-3, is GAGVSQSPSNKVTEKGKDVELRCDPISGHTALYWYRQSLGQGLEFLIYFQGNSAPDKSGLPSDRFSAERTGGSVSTLTIQRTQQEDSAVYLCASTKNGASTDTQYFGPGTRLTVL.

This clonotype was seen ten or more times. The rearrangement uses TRBV20-1 and TRBJ1-1; TRBD1 is a possible D gene (5 bases). The CDR3 extends over 12 amino acids. With 6 bases removed from V and 3 bases from J, the gap between germline ends came to 11 bases. Germline V gene data show CDR1 as DFQATT and CDR2 as SNEGSKA (reference sequence). The CDR3 bases are TGCAGTGCACCAGACAGTGACACTGAAGCTTTCTTT. This translates into CSAPDSDTEAFF.